One T cell receptor beta chain is described in this entry. No cognate antigen has been identified for it. No base-level quality is on record; no much larger clone is a single base apart. Whole blood was collected in K2EDTA tubes by collaborating institutions according to the institutions' own protocols. Collaborator samples were shipped for TCRbeta analysis as frozen whole blood, isolated PBMCs, or DNA extracted from either sample type. Sequences MGHRA (CDR1) and YSYEKL (CDR2) are obtained from the germline V gene. The CDR3 covers 16 residues, taking in both the cysteine and the phenylalanine. Here the CDR3 DNA is all that survives: 48 bases in frame from base 1. Trimming removed 4 bases from V and 1 base from J; the gene matches leave 5 bases unexplained. The data belong to a study of blood T cell repertoires in COVID-19 (dated by TCRdb to about 2020). Regarding the study in general: Samples covering the acute and convalescent phases of COVID-19 were provided by collaborators in the United States, Italy and Spain. The prospective study material was composed of cDNA or gDNA derived from T cells, B-cell-depleted T cells, or PBMCs. The sample metadata nearly always contained a de-identified subject ID, COVID-19 status, age in years and sex. Where available, HLA class I and class II types were taken from metadata supplied by the sample provider and were not determined by assay-based typing. The repertoires were made available in a free public database intended to serve as a resource for research on the immune response to SARS-CoV-2. Samples came from the ongoing ImmuneRACE study (first 160 participants) plus 1,254 subjects from 6 global collaborators. Subjects who had been exposed to COVID-19, were actively infected with it, or had recovered from it provided the deeply sampled blood TCRbeta repertoires that made up the dataset. Beyond this particular receptor, the publication reports: The quantity of clinical and demographic metadata differed by source and by participant and was supplied without curation.

The immunoSEQ Assay, a bias-controlled multiplex PCR, was used to amplify TCRbeta CDR3 regions from genomic DNA. The paper's processing steps were these. The number of nucleated cells in each sample was estimated by amplification of reference gene primers within the assay. To quantify the absolute abundance of each unique TCRbeta CDR3 rearrangement, sequence reads were collapsed and filtered. For each sample, productive Simpson clonality was calculated as the square root of Simpson's diversity index over productive rearrangements. In TCRdb, the immuneACCESS table is reduced to in-frame sequences with V and J assigned. These tables do not hold every clone; where another copy was compared, an unresolved V gene accounts for under half, and the others remain unexplained. That table is the source of V, J and clone size, and D and trimming were worked out from the DNA. This sample holds more than 85,000 clones; roughly 79% were observed only once. 8.5% to 9.5% of the sample is held by the ten biggest clonotypes.

The receptor comes from a woman in her 70s with acute or convalescent COVID-19. Recombination joined TRBV4-1 with TRBJ1-5, with 9 bases matching TRBD1. The sample taken for sequencing was peripheral blood. CDR3 protein: CASSPTGTGSNQPQHF. The DNA sequence is TGCGCCAGCAGCCCCACCGGGACAGGGAGCAATCAGCCCCAGCATTTT.